This T cell receptor beta chain is drawn from a study of blood T cells in healthy people across ages. This clonotype has just a few counts. A second PCR, run for roughly 7 to 12 cycles, used a sample-barcoded 5' primer plus a J-beta primer mix. TCRdb re-called the 5' RACE reads through MiXCR, storing one row per CDR3 protein. In the table there are 550,000 to 700,000 distinct CDR3 sequences, approximately 30% of which are singletons. The trim removed 0 bases at V and 4 bases at J, leaving 9 bases unmatched. The germline CDR1 and CDR2 sequences are MRHNA and SNTAGT. This CDR3 is built from 16 residues.

The rearrangement uses TRBV6-4 and TRBJ2-7; TRBD1 aligns across 7 bases. The receptor's source is a woman aged 70 to 79 in good health. The sequenced sample consisted of blood. The CDR3 sequence is CASSDSKGAPRYEQYF. CDR3 in DNA: TGTGCCAGCAGTGACTCGAAGGGGGCCCCTAGGTACGAGCAGTACTTC.